This is a list of T cell receptor beta chains from one sample in a study of blood T cell repertoires in COVID-19. The data were produced by immunoSEQ multiplex PCR, yet TCRdb's version contains in-frame clones alone and is incomplete. Among about 160,000 clones listed, roughly nine tenths were seen once. The sequenced sample was peripheral blood. Receptors were obtained from a man aged 55 to 69 with acute or convalescent COVID-19. CDR3s include the opening cysteine and the closing phenylalanine or tryptophan. A D gene is named only where the DNA matches it firmly. The size of a clone is reported for some rows only, either as once, few or many, or as a class for expanded clones.

V	size	J	D	DNA	CDR3
TRBV19	-	TRBJ1-1	TRBD1	TGTGCCAGTAGTACTGGACAGGGACTGAACACTGAAGCTTTCTTT	CASSTGQGLNTEAFF
TRBV10-3	-	TRBJ1-4	-	TGTGCCATCAGTGGGGGGACAACGGATGAAAAACTGTTTTTT	CAISGGTTDEKLFF
TRBV6-5	-	TRBJ2-2	-	TGTGCCAGCAGCCAGACAGGAGACACCGGGGAGCTGTTTTTT	CASSQTGDTGELFF
TRBV27	-	TRBJ2-3	-	TGTGCCAGCAGTTTCATTCCCCTGAGGGGCACAGATACGCAGTATTTT	CASSFIPLRGTDTQYF
TRBV20-1	-	TRBJ2-7	TRBD2	TGCAGTGCCGGACTAGCCTACGAGCAGTACTTC	CSAGLAYEQYF
TRBV30	-	TRBJ2-1	TRBD1	TGTGCCTGGAGTGTATTAGGGGGCCCTGAGCAGTTCTTC	CAWSVLGGPEQFF
TRBV19	-	TRBJ1-1	-	TGTGCCAGTAGTATTGGTTGGGGCCTTAACACTGAAGCTTTCTTT	CASSIGWGLNTEAFF
TRBV7-6	-	TRBJ1-2	-	TGTGCCAGCAGCTCTACTCTCGACACCTTC	CASSSTLDTF
TRBV19	-	TRBJ1-1	-	TGTGCCAGTAGTCAGTACCTGAGGACTGAAGCTTTCTTT	CASSQYLRTEAFF
TRBV2	-	TRBJ1-5	-	TGTGCCAGCAGGCCCGGGGGGCCCAATCAGCCCCAGCATTTT	CASRPGGPNQPQHF
TRBV11-2	once	TRBJ1-6	-	TGTGCCAGCAGCCTAACCGCGCCCTCACCCCTCCACTTT	CASSLTAPSPLHF
TRBV6-5	-	TRBJ2-7	-	TGTGCCAGCCGTCCGGGGGCCTACGAGCAGTACTTC	CASRPGAYEQYF
TRBV12-3/TRBV12-4	-	TRBJ1-1	-	TGTGCCAGCAGTTGGTCAGGAGAAGCTTTCTTT	CASSWSGEAFF
TRBV30	-	TRBJ1-3	-	TGTGCCTGGGGACACAACTCTGGAAACACCATATATTTT	CAWGHNSGNTIYF
TRBV19	-	TRBJ2-5	TRBD1	TGTGCCACCCGACAGGGGAAAGAGACCCAGTACTTC	CATRQGKETQYF
TRBV7-9	-	TRBJ1-1	-	TGTGCCAGCAGCTTCCCGACAGAGCGCGCTGAAGCTTTCTTT	CASSFPTERAEAFF
TRBV7-9	-	TRBJ2-1	TRBD1	TGTGCCAGCAGCTTAAGAGGGACAGGGGCCCTTGTCTCCTACAATGAGCAGTTCTTC	CASSLRGTGALVSYNEQFF
TRBV27	once	TRBJ2-1	TRBD1	TGTGCCAGCAGTTCAGACAGGGGCACCACCGATGAGCAGTTCTTC	CASSSDRGTTDEQFF
TRBV6-2/TRBV6-3	-	TRBJ2-3	-	TGTGCCAGCAGTTACGGGACTCACGGGTATACGCAGTATTTT	CASSYGTHGYTQYF
TRBV3-1/TRBV3-2	few	TRBJ1-3	-	TGTGCCAGCAGCCGAGGGTCGAATGGTCAGGGGGGAAACACCATATATTTT	CASSRGSNGQGGNTIYF
TRBV5-1	-	TRBJ2-3	-	TGCGCCAGCAGCTCACGGACTCAAGATACGCAGTATTTT	CASSSRTQDTQYF
TRBV5-1	once	TRBJ1-3	-	TGCGCCAGCAGCCCAACAGGAGACTCTGGAAACACCATATATTTT	CASSPTGDSGNTIYF
TRBV27	-	TRBJ1-6	TRBD1	TGTGCCAGCAGTCCTGGGGGGACAGGTTTAGCCCTTTCCTATAATTCACCCCTCCACTTT	CASSPGGTGLALSYNSPLHF
TRBV6-5	-	TRBJ1-2	-	TGTGCCAGCACCCGAGACTTCTACTATGGCTACACCTTC	CASTRDFYYGYTF
TRBV4-3	-	TRBJ1-3	TRBD1	TGCGCCAGCGGGACAGGGGGAACCATATATTTT	CASGTGGTIYF
TRBV18	once	TRBJ1-1	-	TGTGCCAGCTCACCAGAATTCTCGGGGACTGAAGCTTTCTTT	CASSPEFSGTEAFF
TRBV12-3/TRBV12-4	-	TRBJ1-1	-	TGTGCCAGCAGCCCAGGGTTTGAAGCTTTCTTT	CASSPGFEAFF
TRBV18	-	TRBJ1-3	-	TGTGCCAGCTCACCACCCAGTACAGGAGTCTTAGGAAACACCATATATTTT	CASSPPSTGVLGNTIYF
TRBV7-2	-	TRBJ2-2	-	TGTGCCAGCAGCTTAGCCAGGCCGAACACCGGGGAGCTGTTTTTT	CASSLARPNTGELFF
TRBV19	few	TRBJ1-1	-	TGTGCCAGTAGTATAGATCTGCGGGGGAACACTGAAGCTTTCTTT	CASSIDLRGNTEAFF
TRBV11-1	-	TRBJ2-7	TRBD2	TGTGCCAGCAGCATCCAGCGGGGGGGGTCCGCCGAGCAGTACTTC	CASSIQRGGSAEQYF
TRBV12-3/TRBV12-4	-	TRBJ2-3	-	TGTGCCACCCATCCCGACACCACAGATACGCAGTATTTT	CATHPDTTDTQYF
TRBV4-1	-	TRBJ2-7	-	TGCGCCAGCAGCCAAGGGGGCCTGTCGGGCAGGGAATACGAGCAGTACTTC	CASSQGGLSGREYEQYF
TRBV4-1	-	TRBJ1-1	-	TGCGCCAGCAGCCAAGGGAGGGCATCGATGAACACTGAAGCTTTCTTT	CASSQGRASMNTEAFF
TRBV12-3/TRBV12-4	few	TRBJ1-5	TRBD1	TGTGCCAGCACCAGGGGGTCCGGGCAGCCCCAGCATTTT	CASTRGSGQPQHF
TRBV12-3/TRBV12-4	-	TRBJ1-1	-	TGTGCCAGCAGCCACGGGGGGAACACTGAAGCTTTCTTT	CASSHGGNTEAFF
TRBV6-5	-	TRBJ2-5	TRBD2	TGTGCCAGCACCCTGGGAGGGGACCAAGAGACCCAGTACTTC	CASTLGGDQETQYF
TRBV5-4	-	TRBJ1-1	-	TGTGCCAGCAGCTTGGCCCCCCCAAACACTGAAGCTTTCTTT	CASSLAPPNTEAFF
TRBV7-3	-	TRBJ2-5	-	TGTGCCAGCAGCTTAGGTACAGGGCCTTCAGAGACCCAGTACTTC	CASSLGTGPSETQYF
TRBV6-5	few	TRBJ1-3	-	TGTGCCAGCACCCCAGGAGGGGCCAGAGGTGACACCATATATTTT	CASTPGGARGDTIYF
TRBV7-3	-	TRBJ1-1	-	TGTGCCAGCAGCTCAGCAGGCACTGAAGCTTTCTTT	CASSSAGTEAFF
TRBV4-1	-	TRBJ2-7	TRBD2	TGCGCCAGCAGCCAAGGCACCCTAGCGGGGGGCTACGAGCAGTACTTC	CASSQGTLAGGYEQYF
TRBV7-8	few	TRBJ1-1	-	TGTGCCAGCAGCTTAGGCGGCCGGGGAGGGGCGGTCACTGAAGCTTTCTTT	CASSLGGRGGAVTEAFF
TRBV2	once	TRBJ2-1	-	TGTGCCAGCAGAGTGACCCAAGTAGGCGGTCACAATGAGCAGTTCTTC	CASRVTQVGGHNEQFF
TRBV6-2/TRBV6-3	-	TRBJ2-1	TRBD2	TGTGCCAGCAGTTACAATCCGCGGGGGGAACCCAATGAGCAGTTCTTC	CASSYNPRGEPNEQFF
TRBV11-1	-	TRBJ2-7	TRBD1	TGTGCCAGCAGCCCAGGACAGGGGCATTCCTACGAGCAGTACTTC	CASSPGQGHSYEQYF
TRBV5-6	-	TRBJ1-5	TRBD1	TGTGCCAGCAGCACCCGGACAGGTTATAGCAATCAGCCCCAGCATTTT	CASSTRTGYSNQPQHF